Listed below are T cell receptor beta chains from one sample, sequenced in a study of beta chain features in type 1 diabetes. Generated by immunoSEQ multiplex PCR, the TCRdb table keeps only in-frame clones and is missing some. The sample holds over 600,000 clones, 9.5% to 15% seen once. The sequenced sample was naive CD4+ T cells from blood. The receptors here all came from a man aged 25-40 years with type 1 diabetes. CDR3s include the opening cysteine and the closing phenylalanine or tryptophan.

cdr3_aa | j_call | v_call
CSAGGAISTDTQYF | TRBJ2-3 | TRBV29-1
CASRPGTTGELFF | TRBJ2-2 | TRBV7-2
CASSRGWDSNQPQHF | TRBJ1-5 | TRBV6-6
CASRGSSTNEKLFF | TRBJ1-4 | TRBV19
CASSPIETGANYGYTF | TRBJ1-2 | TRBV7-9
CASSLALPTDTQYF | TRBJ2-3 | TRBV5-1
CASSQEPLRQPQHF | TRBJ1-5 | TRBV4-2
CASSRGGSGYTF | TRBJ1-2 | TRBV9
CASSLDRRGSSYNEQFF | TRBJ2-1 | TRBV5-1
CASRLGQASTDTQYF | TRBJ2-3 | TRBV28
CASSLSLAGEYF | TRBJ2-5 | TRBV7-2
CASRNRLETQYF | TRBJ2-5 | TRBV27